Listed below are T cell receptor beta chains from one sample, sequenced in a study of OX40 agonist ivuxolimab in advanced cancers. TCRdb keeps only in-frame clones here, not all; method: immunoSEQ multiplex PCR. The sample lists about 28,000 clones, 81% occurring once. This specimen was CD4+ or CD8+ T cells sorted from blood, taken in a trial of the OX40 agonist ivuxolimab. These TCRs come from an adult with an advanced solid tumor such as melanoma, head and neck, liver or kidney cancer. The CDR3 runs from the conserved cysteine through the conserved F or W. The D gene is left open where the match is weak. Not every row has a clone size; where given, it reads once, few, many or a size class.

d_call clone_size j_call v_call cdr3_aa cdr3_nt
- - TRBJ1-2 TRBV4-1 CASSRETGYGYTF TGCGCCAGCAGTCGAGAGACGGGCTATGGCTACACCTTC
- few TRBJ2-7 TRBV9 CASSVEGSSYEQYF TGTGCCAGCAGCGTGGAGGGAAGCTCCTACGAGCAGTACTTC
- - TRBJ1-2 TRBV7-6 CASSLAPPPSDGYTF TGTGCCAGCAGCTTAGCGCCGCCCCCCTCGGATGGCTACACCTTC
- - TRBJ2-7 TRBV19 CASTPGSGVGEQYF TGTGCCAGTACGCCTGGGTCAGGGGTCGGCGAGCAGTACTTC
TRBD2 - TRBJ2-1 TRBV7-9 CASSRPGLVKSNEQFF TGTGCCAGCAGCCGGCCGGGACTAGTTAAATCCAATGAGCAGTTCTTC
- - TRBJ1-2 TRBV6-5 CASSPLTENYGYTF TGTGCCAGCAGCCCCCTGACAGAGAACTATGGCTACACCTTC
- once TRBJ1-2 TRBV6-1 CASSGEGAYGYTF TGTGCCAGCAGTGGAGAAGGGGCGTATGGCTACACCTTC
TRBD1 - TRBJ1-2 TRBV5-6 CASSWGTGSYGYTF TGTGCCAGCAGCTGGGGGACAGGGAGCTATGGCTACACCTTC
TRBD1 few TRBJ1-2 TRBV30 CAWNLRRTGTKGYTF TGTGCCTGGAATCTTCGACGGACAGGGACTAAGGGCTACACCTTC
- - TRBJ2-4 TRBV27 CASSFSAGSKNIQYF TGTGCCAGCAGTTTTAGTGCAGGGTCCAAAAACATTCAGTACTTC
- - TRBJ2-1 TRBV28 CASTTGTYNEQFF TGTGCCAGCACAACCGGGACCTACAATGAGCAGTTCTTC
- - TRBJ2-5 TRBV27 CARSVRLAMMYQETQYF TGTGCCAGGTCCGTAAGGCTAGCGATGATGTACCAAGAGACCCAGTACTTC
- - TRBJ2-7 TRBV2 CASSPTPVTYEQYF TGTGCCAGCAGTCCCACCCCTGTAACCTACGAGCAGTACTTC
TRBD1 few TRBJ2-2 TRBV6-1 CASSARQGAGELFF TGTGCCAGCAGTGCGCGACAGGGGGCCGGGGAGCTGTTTTTT
- - TRBJ2-7 TRBV7-3 CASSPTGSYEQYF TGTGCCAGCAGCCCGACTGGCTCCTACGAGCAGTACTTC
- few TRBJ2-7 TRBV30 CAWSVPGKRYF TGTGCCTGGAGTGTACCAGGGAAGAGATACTTC